Following are 32 T cell receptor beta chains from one sample sequenced in a study of CD8 T cells in Susac syndrome. RNA totalling roughly 0.5 to 1 ug underwent reverse transcription with random hexamers. One entry per CDR3 protein, called by TCRdb with MiXCR from the immunoSEQ multiplex PCR reads. The data hold 78,000 or so distinct CDR3 sequences, with 85% to 95% observed a single time. Sequencing was performed on CD8+ T cells from PBMCs. These receptors came from a human donor with multiple sclerosis.

The V and J genes are TRBV27 and TRBJ1-1, with TRBD1 matching over 12 bases. CDR3 size: 16 residues. The V gene end was trimmed by 5 bases and the J gene end by 4 bases; junction bases not matched to a gene: 8. The germline V gene has CDR1 MNHEY and CDR2 SMNVEV (reference sequence). The CDR3 here is CASSARDRGPGTEAFF. The CDR3 coding sequence is TGTGCCAGCAGTGCCCGGGACAGGGGGCCGGGCACTGAAGCTTTCTTT.

The chain links TRBV29-1 to TRBJ1-1; TRBD1 agrees at 8 bases. Losses at the gene ends were 7 bases for V and 7 bases for J; bases not matched to a gene: 11. The CDR3 contains 13 residues. Germline values: CDR1 SQVTM, CDR2 ANQGSEA. CDR3 DNA sequence: TGCAGCGCCACCCGACAGGGGACAAGTGAAGCTTTCTTT. Translating it yields CSATRQGTSEAFF.

The chain carries TRBV10-2 and TRBJ2-5; 10 bases fit TRBD2. Trimming at V came to 4 bases and at J to 2 bases, leaving 10 bases not matched to a gene. CDR1 and CDR2 from the germline V gene are WSHSY and SAAADI. The length of the CDR3 is 17 residues. CDR3 sequence: CASSVASGSGYQETQYF. CDR3 DNA: TGCGCCAGCAGTGTGGCTAGCGGGAGTGGGTATCAAGAGACCCAGTACTTC.

The chain recombines TRBV30 with TRBJ1-2, with D unclear. From germline, CDR1 is GTSNPN and CDR2 SVGIG (reference sequence). This CDR3 has 11 residues. The ends were cut back, 2 bases at V and 8 bases at J, with 9 bases in the middle. The CDR3 loop reads CAWSRQPGYTF. DNA of the CDR3: TGTGCCTGGAGTAGGCAGCCGGGCTACACCTTC. The variable domain in full, completed from reference TRBV30 and TRBJ1-2, reads SQTIHQWPATLVQPVGSPLSLECTVEGTSNPNLYWYRQAAGRGLQLLFYSVGIGQISSEVPQNLSASRPQDRQFILSSKKLLLSDSGFYLCAWSRQPGYTFGSGTRLTVV.

The table lists this clonotype with a count of one. This sequence joins TRBV4-1 and TRBJ2-5, with a possible D match to TRBD2 (7 bases). Trimming stripped 3 bases from V and 5 bases from J, with 16 bases between. The CDR3 contains 15 residues. CDR1 is MGHRA and CDR2 is YSYEKL in the germline V gene. The CDR3 region has the DNA TGCGCCAGCAGCCAGGAGGGGGGGCCAGGGGAGACCCAGTACTTC. Protein: CASSQEGGPGETQYF.

The chain carries TRBV9 and TRBJ1-5; D is undetermined. CDR3 size: 14 residues. Trimming removed 0 bases from V and 0 bases from J, with 4 bases in between. Germline CDR1 is SGDLS and CDR2 is YYNGEE. In DNA, the CDR3 is TGTGCCAGCAGCGTAGAGGATAGCAATCAGCCCCAGCATTTT. Translating gives CASSVEDSNQPQHF.

This sequence joins TRBV2 and TRBJ2-7, with 10 bases lining up with TRBD1. Looked up from germline, CDR1 is SNHLY and CDR2 is FYNNEI. The CDR3 loop spans 14 amino acids. After removal of 5 bases from V and 4 bases from J, the junction contained 5 bases not matched to a gene. The CDR3 region has the DNA TGTGCCAGCAGTACTCGGACAGGGGGATACGAGCAGTACTTC. It is translated as CASSTRTGGYEQYF.

The CDR3 DNA is TGTGCCAGCAGTGAACGGGCAGAAAGCACCGGGGAGCTGTTTTTT. Its protein is CASSERAESTGELFF. The chain combines TRBV25-1 with TRBJ2-2; D call uncertain. Per the germline V gene, CDR1 is MGHDK and CDR2 is SYGVNS. The CDR3 runs to 15 residues. Between the trimmed V and J ends, which lost 2 bases and 4 bases, there was a span of 11 bases.

J is TRBJ1-1 and V is TRBV29-1, with D hard to call. Trimming took off 0 bases at V and 4 bases at J, with 9 bases between the two ends. Germline loops: CDR1 SQVTM, CDR2 ANQGSEA. The CDR3 extends over 13 amino acids. The CDR3 nucleotides are TGCAGCGTTGAAGATGCCTCCACCACTGAAGCTTTCTTT. As protein: CSVEDASTTEAFF.

V gene TRBV19 combines with J gene TRBJ2-7, with D uncertain. V lost 3 bases, J lost 4 bases, and 22 bases lay in between. The CDR3 loop spans 17 amino acids. CDR1 is LNHDA and CDR2 is SQIVND in the germline V gene (reference sequence). DNA for the CDR3: TGTGCCAGTAGTATTAAGGTCAGCGCTTTAACTACGTACGAGCAGTACTTC. Its translation is CASSIKVSALTTYEQYF.

V and J are TRBV29-1 and TRBJ2-2; D unresolved. V was shortened by 4 bases and J by 8 bases, with 8 bases between the two germline ends. From germline, CDR1 is SQVTM and CDR2 ANQGSEA. There are 11 residues in the CDR3. The CDR3 bases are TGCAGCGTTGGGGCCCCAGGGGAGCTGTTTTTT. Translated: CSVGAPGELFF.

The chain recombines TRBV7-9 with TRBJ2-7; 8 nucleotides line up with TRBD1. The trim removed 5 bases at V and 0 bases at J, leaving 3 bases unmatched. The CDR3 totals 14 residues. Germline V gene lookup returns CDR1 SEHNR and CDR2 FQNEAQ (reference sequence). CDR3 sequence reads: CASSVGTGSYEQYF. In nucleotides, the CDR3 is TGTGCCAGCAGCGTCGGGACAGGCTCCTACGAGCAGTACTTC.

The chain combines TRBV12-5 with TRBJ1-1; TRBD1 aligns across 9 bases. V lost 5 bases, J lost 5 bases, and 3 bases stayed unmatched. This CDR3 has 13 amino acids. Germline V gene lookup returns CDR1 LGHNT and CDR2 FRNRAP. CDR3 sequence: CASGADRGTEAFF. In DNA, the CDR3 is TGTGCTAGTGGTGCCGACAGGGGGACTGAAGCTTTCTTT. The entire variable domain, with the rest obtained from reference TRBV12-5 and TRBJ1-1, is as follows: DARVTQTPRHKVTEMGQEVTMRCQPILGHNTVFWYRQTMMQGLELLAYFRNRAPLDDSGMPKDRFSAEMPDATLATLKIQPSEPRDSAVYFCASGADRGTEAFFGQGTRLTVV.

The CDR3 nucleotides are TGTGCCACCCTATCCTCTACAGGGGAGATTGAAGCTTTCTTT. It translates to CATLSSTGEIEAFF. The chain couples TRBV19 to TRBJ1-1; 7 nucleotides align to TRBD1. The V and J ends lost 10 bases and 7 bases, in that order; junction bases with no gene match: 15. The CDR3 extends over 14 amino acids. The germline CDR1 and CDR2 sequences are LNHDA and SQIVND (reference sequence).

The chain couples TRBV20-1 to TRBJ2-1; D may be TRBD2 (5 bases). The germline V gene has CDR1 DFQATT and CDR2 SNEGSKA (reference sequence). This CDR3 spans 14 amino acids. V shed 6 bases and J shed 2 bases, with 14 bases lying between them. CDR3 sequence: CSARRQEAYNEQFF. In DNA form, the CDR3 reads TGCAGTGCAAGAAGGCAGGAGGCCTACAATGAGCAGTTCTTC.

The rearrangement links TRBV6-1 to TRBJ1-1, with 7 bases fitting TRBD1. The CDR3 runs 12 residues. The junction had 6 bases not matched to a gene; V was cut back by 11 bases and J by 3 bases. CDR1 and CDR2 (germline): MNHNS, SASEGT. DNA of the CDR3: TGTGCCCTGCGGACAGGCTACACTGAAGCTTTCTTT. It encodes CALRTGYTEAFF.

The CDR3 loop is CAIRTRSSNEQFF. CDR3 nucleotides: TGTGCCATTCGGACAAGGTCGAGCAATGAGCAGTTCTTC. This sequence joins TRBV19 and TRBJ2-1; D is perhaps TRBD1 (5 bases). This CDR3 contains 13 residues. The V end was cut by 10 bases, the J end by 6 bases, with 16 bases between. CDR1 LNHDA and CDR2 SQIVND come from the germline V gene (reference sequence).

The genes are TRBV30 and TRBJ1-1; the D is unclear. This CDR3 comprises 11 residues. The V end lost 3 bases, the J end lost 11 bases, and 13 bases lay between the germline ends. Germline-derived CDR1 and CDR2 are GTSNPN and SVGIG (reference sequence). The CDR3, as DNA: TGTGCCTGGAGCCCGGGAGGAGACGCTTTCTTT. The encoded protein is CAWSPGGDAFF.

The V call is TRBV27, the J call TRBJ2-1, with no clear D. Trimming left V 3 bases short and J 7 bases short, with 16 bases between. The CDR3 is 15 residues long. Germline V CDR1 and CDR2: MNHEY, SMNVEV (reference sequence). The CDR3 reads CASSLSDRVGNEQFF. CDR3 in DNA: TGTGCCAGCAGTTTGTCTGATCGGGTTGGGAATGAGCAGTTCTTC.

The J gene is TRBJ2-1, the V gene TRBV4-2, with D perhaps given as TRBD1 or TRBD2 (5 bases each). The CDR3 runs 17 residues. Per the germline V gene, CDR1 is LGHNA and CDR2 is YNFKEQ. Trimming shortened V by 1 base and J by 7 bases, and 20 bases separated the two germline ends. CDR3 region: CASSQADWGLGGNEQFF. In DNA, the CDR3 is TGTGCCAGCAGCCAAGCGGACTGGGGCCTAGGCGGAAATGAGCAGTTCTTC.

The chain employs TRBV7-9 and TRBJ2-5, with D unresolved. The CDR3 contains 13 residues. V was pared by 6 bases and J by 5 bases, with 13 bases between. Germline CDR1 and CDR2: SEHNR and FQNEAQ (reference sequence). Written as DNA, the CDR3 is TGTGCCAGCAGTTTTAGCTCCCCGGAGACCCAGTACTTC. It translates to CASSFSSPETQYF.

The V call is TRBV30, the J call TRBJ2-4; 8 nucleotides agree with TRBD2. Germline V CDR1 and CDR2: GTSNPN, SVGIG (reference sequence). The trim removed 5 bases at V and 8 bases at J, leaving 8 bases unmatched. CDR3 length equals 13 residues. CDR3 residues: CAWGPGGADIQYF. The CDR3 DNA reads as TGTGCCTGGGGCCCGGGGGGGGCAGACATTCAGTACTTC.

The chain joins TRBV2 to TRBJ2-7; 9 positions agree with TRBD2. V dropped 9 bases and J dropped 0; count of bases not matched to a gene: 6. The CDR3 sequence is 14 residues long. The germline gives CDR1 SNHLY, CDR2 FYNNEI. As DNA, the CDR3 is TGTGCCAGAAGGCCAGCGGGGGGCTCCTACGAGCAGTACTTC. It is translated as CARRPAGGSYEQYF.

The sample holds one count of this clonotype. The J gene is TRBJ2-7, the V gene TRBV7-9; 13 bases agree with TRBD2. The CDR3 totals 17 residues. In germline, CDR1 is SEHNR, CDR2 FQNEAQ (reference sequence). J gave up 3 bases and V 1 base, and 6 bases lay outside the gene matches. This CDR3 reads CASSLGTSGGLGYEQYF. In DNA form, the CDR3 reads TGTGCCAGCAGCTTAGGGACTAGCGGGGGTCTTGGCTACGAGCAGTACTTC.

V gene TRBV27 combines with J gene TRBJ1-1, with 8 bases lining up with TRBD1. After removal of 5 bases from V and 4 bases from J, the junction contained 6 bases not matched to a gene. This CDR3 comprises 14 residues. The germline gives CDR1 MNHEY, CDR2 SMNVEV (reference sequence). Written as DNA, the CDR3 is TGTGCCAGCAGTATCGGACAGGGAGGCACTGAAGCTTTCTTT. Translating it yields CASSIGQGGTEAFF.

J is TRBJ1-6 and V is TRBV7-9, with 9 bases identical to TRBD1. From germline, CDR1 is SEHNR and CDR2 FQNEAQ (reference sequence). The CDR3 has 15 residues. V lost 7 bases to trimming and J lost 8 bases; unmatched junction nucleotides: 9. CDR3 nucleotide sequence: TGTGCCAGCACCTCTTCCGGGACAGGGTATTCACCCCTCCACTTT. Encoded protein: CASTSSGTGYSPLHF.

V is TRBV30 and J is TRBJ1-5; 10 bases are a match to TRBD1. The germline V gene encodes CDR1 GTSNPN and CDR2 SVGIG (reference sequence). The CDR3 totals 15 residues. J lost 9 bases, V lost 3 bases, and 11 bases had no gene match. The CDR3 DNA reads as TGTGCCTGGAGCCCTCCCAGGGACAGGGGAAGGCCCCAGCATTTT. It yields the protein CAWSPPRDRGRPQHF.

This chain links TRBV29-1 with TRBJ2-7, with a tentative D call TRBD2 (5 bases). The CDR3 length is 13 residues. Trimming took off 5 bases at V and 2 bases at J, with 13 bases between the two ends. The germline V gene has CDR1 SQVTM and CDR2 ANQGSEA. For the CDR3, the DNA is TGCAGCGTTAGGACTGGCATACCCTACGAGCAGTACTTC. Translated, it gives CSVRTGIPYEQYF.

This CDR3 reads CSVDLRARGTEAFF. The DNA of the CDR3 is TGCAGCGTTGATTTGCGGGCGAGGGGCACTGAAGCTTTCTTT. This chain connects TRBV29-1 to TRBJ1-1; D perhaps matches TRBD1 (5 bases). Germline loops: CDR1 SQVTM, CDR2 ANQGSEA. Trimming stripped 3 bases from V and 4 bases from J, with 15 bases between. The CDR3 is 14 amino acids.

The V call is TRBV20-1, the J call TRBJ1-1; 8 nucleotides align to TRBD1. Germline CDR1 and CDR2: DFQATT and SNEGSKA (reference sequence). This CDR3 is built from 17 residues. V lost 6 bases and J lost 4; bases outside the gene matches: 19. The DNA of the CDR3 is TGCAGTGCAACTAGAGCCTCAGGGGGCGAGTGGATCACTGAAGCTTTCTTT. This translates into CSATRASGGEWITEAFF.

This clonotype was seen a single time. The chain combines TRBV5-4 with TRBJ2-5, with D perhaps assigned TRBD1 or TRBD2 (5 bases each). Germline V lookup: CDR1 SGHNT, CDR2 YYREEE (reference sequence). This CDR3 spans 15 amino acids. Trimming took off 4 bases at V and 5 bases at J, with 18 bases between the two ends. The CDR3 region has the DNA TGTGCCAGCAGCCCAGACCGGGACGGATTGGAGACCCAGTACTTC. It codes for CASSPDRDGLETQYF. The entire variable domain, with the rest obtained from reference TRBV5-4 and TRBJ2-5, is as follows: ETGVTQSPTHLIKTRGQQVTLRCSSQSGHNTVSWYQQALGQGPQFIFQYYREEENGRGNFPPRFSGLQFPNYSSELNVNALELDDSALYLCASSPDRDGLETQYFGPGTRLLVL.

The chain employs TRBV5-4 and TRBJ1-1, with TRBD1 identical over 10 bases. Germline CDR1 reads SGHNT; CDR2 reads YYREEE (reference sequence). CDR3 length: 13 amino acids. The J segment lost 7 bases and the V segment lost 4 bases, leaving 4 bases of the junction unmatched. The CDR3 loop reads CASSPRDRGEAFF. CDR3 bases: TGTGCCAGCAGCCCCCGGGACAGGGGTGAAGCTTTCTTT. Together with reference TRBV5-4 and TRBJ1-1, the CDR3 gives the full variable domain: ETGVTQSPTHLIKTRGQQVTLRCSSQSGHNTVSWYQQALGQGPQFIFQYYREEENGRGNFPPRFSGLQFPNYSSELNVNALELDDSALYLCASSPRDRGEAFFGQGTRLTVV.